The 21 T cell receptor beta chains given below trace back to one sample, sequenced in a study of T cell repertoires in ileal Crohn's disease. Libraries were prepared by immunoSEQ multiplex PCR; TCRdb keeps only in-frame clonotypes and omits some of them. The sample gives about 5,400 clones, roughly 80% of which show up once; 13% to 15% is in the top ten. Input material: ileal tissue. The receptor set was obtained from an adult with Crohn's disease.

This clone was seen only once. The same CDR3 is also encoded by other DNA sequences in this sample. Here the CDR3 DNA reads TGTGCCAGCAGCTGGGACCGCGGCGGTTCACCCCTCCACTTT. Protein sequence: CASSWDRGGSPLHF. The rearrangement uses TRBV5-6 and TRBJ1-6; maybe TRBD1 (5 bases). Germline lookup yields CDR1 SGHDT and CDR2 YYEEEE. This CDR3 spans 14 amino acids. Deletions cut 3 bases from V and 9 bases from J, with 13 bases between.

CDR3 protein: CASSQVTSGTNTQYF. The CDR3 DNA is TGTGCCAGCAGCCAAGTTACTAGCGGAACGAATACGCAGTATTTT. The V call is TRBV4-2, the J call TRBJ2-3; 8 bases match TRBD2. Germline V gives CDR1 LGHNA, CDR2 YNFKEQ. This CDR3 has 15 residues. Losses at the gene ends were 1 base for V and 7 bases for J; bases not matched to a gene: 7.

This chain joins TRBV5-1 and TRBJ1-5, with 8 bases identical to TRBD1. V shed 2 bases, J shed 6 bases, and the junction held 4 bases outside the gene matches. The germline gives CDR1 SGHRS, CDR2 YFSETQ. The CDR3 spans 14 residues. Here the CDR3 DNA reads TGCGCCAGCAGCTTTGGACAGGGTGGTCAGCCCCAGCATTTT. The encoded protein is CASSFGQGGQPQHF.

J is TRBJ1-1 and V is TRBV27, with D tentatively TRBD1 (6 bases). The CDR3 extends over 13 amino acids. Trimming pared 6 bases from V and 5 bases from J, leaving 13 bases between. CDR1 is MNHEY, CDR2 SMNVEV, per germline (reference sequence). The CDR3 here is CASRWGGRTEAFF. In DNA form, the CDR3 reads TGTGCCAGCAGGTGGGGGGGGCGGACTGAAGCTTTCTTT.

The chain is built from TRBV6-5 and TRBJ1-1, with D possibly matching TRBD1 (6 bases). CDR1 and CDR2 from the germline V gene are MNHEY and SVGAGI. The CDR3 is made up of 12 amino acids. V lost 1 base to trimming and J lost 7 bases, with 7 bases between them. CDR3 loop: CASSYLDSEAFF. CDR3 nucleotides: TGTGCCAGCAGTTACTTGGACAGTGAAGCTTTCTTT.

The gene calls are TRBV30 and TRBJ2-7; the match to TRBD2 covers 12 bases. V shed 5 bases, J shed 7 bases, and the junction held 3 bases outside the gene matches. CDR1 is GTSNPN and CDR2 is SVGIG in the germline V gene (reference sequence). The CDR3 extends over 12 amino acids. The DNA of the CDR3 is TGTGCCTGGGCTAGCGGGAGGGGTGAGCAGTACTTC. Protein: CAWASGRGEQYF.

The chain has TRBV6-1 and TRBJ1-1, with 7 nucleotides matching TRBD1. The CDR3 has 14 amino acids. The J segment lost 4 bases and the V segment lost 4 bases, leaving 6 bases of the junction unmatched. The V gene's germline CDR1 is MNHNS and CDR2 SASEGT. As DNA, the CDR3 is TGTGCCAGCAGTGGTCAGGGGGGCGGCACTGAAGCTTTCTTT. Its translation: CASSGQGGGTEAFF.

CDR3 in amino acids: CASSFFSRGYGYTF. CDR3 sequence (DNA): TGTGCCAGCAGCTTCTTCTCTCGGGGGTACGGCTACACCTTC. This chain links TRBV5-8 with TRBJ1-2, with TRBD1 as a possible D gene (5 bases). V lost 2 bases to trimming and J lost 8 bases, with 16 bases between them. CDR3 length equals 14 residues. Germline V gene sequence: CDR1 SGHTS, CDR2 YDEGEE.

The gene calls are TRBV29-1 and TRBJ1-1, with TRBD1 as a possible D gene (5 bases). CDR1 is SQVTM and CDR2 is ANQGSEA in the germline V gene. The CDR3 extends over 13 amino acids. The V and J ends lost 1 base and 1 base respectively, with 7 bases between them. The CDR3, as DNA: TGCAGCGTTGAAGGCCAGGGGAACACTGAAGCTTTCTTT. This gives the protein CSVEGQGNTEAFF.

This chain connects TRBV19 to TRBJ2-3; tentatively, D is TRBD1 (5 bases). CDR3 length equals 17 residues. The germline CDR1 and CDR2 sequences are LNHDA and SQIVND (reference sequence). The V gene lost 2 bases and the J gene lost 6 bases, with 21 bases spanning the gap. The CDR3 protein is CASSIKQGRLVGDTQYF. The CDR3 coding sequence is TGTGCCAGTAGTATAAAGCAGGGCCGCTTAGTCGGGGATACGCAGTATTTT. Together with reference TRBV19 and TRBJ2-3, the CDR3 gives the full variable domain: DGGITQSPKYLFRKEGQNVTLSCEQNLNHDAMYWYRQDPGQGLRLIYYSQIVNDFQKGDIAEGYSVSREKKESFPLTVTSAQKNPTAFYLCASSIKQGRLVGDTQYFGPGTRLTVL.

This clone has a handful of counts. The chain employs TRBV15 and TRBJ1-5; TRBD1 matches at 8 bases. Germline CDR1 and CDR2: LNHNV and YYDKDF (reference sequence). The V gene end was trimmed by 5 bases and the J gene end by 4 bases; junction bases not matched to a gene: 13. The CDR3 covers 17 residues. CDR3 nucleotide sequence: TGTGCCACCAGCGTGCGTAGGACAGGGACGAGTAATCAGCCCCAGCATTTT. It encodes CATSVRRTGTSNQPQHF.

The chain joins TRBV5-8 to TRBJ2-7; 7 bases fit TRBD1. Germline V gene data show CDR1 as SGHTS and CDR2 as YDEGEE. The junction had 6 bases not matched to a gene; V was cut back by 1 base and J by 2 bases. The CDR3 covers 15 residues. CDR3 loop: CASSLRGQAAYEQYF. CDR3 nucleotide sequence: TGTGCCAGCAGCTTGAGAGGACAGGCCGCCTACGAGCAGTACTTC.

For the CDR3, the DNA is TGTGCCAGCAGCCAGATTACAGGGGGCTACTCTGGAAACACCATATATTTT. It yields the protein CASSQITGGYSGNTIYF. This rearrangement joins TRBV5-5 to TRBJ1-3; TRBD1 aligns across 9 bases. The germline V gene encodes CDR1 SGHKS and CDR2 YYEKEE (reference sequence). The V gene end was trimmed by 4 bases and the J gene end by 0 bases; junction bases not matched to a gene: 8. The CDR3 runs 17 residues.

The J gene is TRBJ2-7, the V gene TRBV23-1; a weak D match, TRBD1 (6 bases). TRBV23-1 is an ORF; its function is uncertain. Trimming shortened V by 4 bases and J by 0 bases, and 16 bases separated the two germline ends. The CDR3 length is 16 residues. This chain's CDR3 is CASSPLGDTFSYEQYF. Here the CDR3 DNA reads TGCGCCAGCAGTCCCCTCGGGGACACCTTCTCCTACGAGCAGTACTTC.

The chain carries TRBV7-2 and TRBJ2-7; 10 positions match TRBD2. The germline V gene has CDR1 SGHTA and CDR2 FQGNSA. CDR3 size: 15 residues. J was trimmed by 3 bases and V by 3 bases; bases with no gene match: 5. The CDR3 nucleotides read TGTGCCAGCAGCTTTCTAGCGGGAGATCTCTACGAGCAGTACTTC. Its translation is CASSFLAGDLYEQYF.

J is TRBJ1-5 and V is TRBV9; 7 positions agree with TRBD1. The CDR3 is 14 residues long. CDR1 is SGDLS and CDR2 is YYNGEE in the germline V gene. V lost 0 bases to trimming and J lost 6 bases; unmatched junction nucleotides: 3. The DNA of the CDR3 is TGTGCCAGCAGCGTAGAAGGGGGCAGTCAGCCCCAGCATTTT. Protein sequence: CASSVEGGSQPQHF.

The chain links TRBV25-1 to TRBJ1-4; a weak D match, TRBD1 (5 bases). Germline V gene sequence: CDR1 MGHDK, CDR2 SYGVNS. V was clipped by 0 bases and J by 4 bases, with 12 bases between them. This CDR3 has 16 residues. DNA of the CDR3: TGTGCCAGCAGTGAATATTCGGGGCTTATTAATGAAAAACTGTTTTTT. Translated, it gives CASSEYSGLINEKLFF.

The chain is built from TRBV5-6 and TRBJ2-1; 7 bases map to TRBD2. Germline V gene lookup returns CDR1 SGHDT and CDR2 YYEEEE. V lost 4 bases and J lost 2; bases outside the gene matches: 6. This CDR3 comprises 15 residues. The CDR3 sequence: CASSLGGYPYNEQFF. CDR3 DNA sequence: TGTGCCAGCAGCCTGGGAGGGTACCCCTACAATGAGCAGTTCTTC.

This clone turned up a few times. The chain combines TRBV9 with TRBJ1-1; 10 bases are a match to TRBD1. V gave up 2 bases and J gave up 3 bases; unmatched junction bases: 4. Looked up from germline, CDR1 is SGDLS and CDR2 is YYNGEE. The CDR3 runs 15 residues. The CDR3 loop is CASSVTGTGDTEAFF. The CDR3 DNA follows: TGTGCCAGCAGCGTTACCGGGACAGGGGACACTGAAGCTTTCTTT.

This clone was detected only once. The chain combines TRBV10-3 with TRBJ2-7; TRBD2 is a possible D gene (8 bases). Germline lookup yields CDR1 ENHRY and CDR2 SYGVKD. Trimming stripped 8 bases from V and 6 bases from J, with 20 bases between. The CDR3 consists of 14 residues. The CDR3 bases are TGTGCCATCCGGGGGGGGGCGACAGGGCGCGAGCAGTACTTC. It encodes CAIRGGATGREQYF.

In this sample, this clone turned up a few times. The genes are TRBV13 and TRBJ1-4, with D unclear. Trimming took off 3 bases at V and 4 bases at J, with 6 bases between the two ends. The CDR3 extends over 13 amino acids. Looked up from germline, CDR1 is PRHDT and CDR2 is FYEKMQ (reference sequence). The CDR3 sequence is CASSFRFNEKLFF. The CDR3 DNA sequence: TGTGCCAGCAGCTTTCGGTTTAATGAAAAACTGTTTTTT.